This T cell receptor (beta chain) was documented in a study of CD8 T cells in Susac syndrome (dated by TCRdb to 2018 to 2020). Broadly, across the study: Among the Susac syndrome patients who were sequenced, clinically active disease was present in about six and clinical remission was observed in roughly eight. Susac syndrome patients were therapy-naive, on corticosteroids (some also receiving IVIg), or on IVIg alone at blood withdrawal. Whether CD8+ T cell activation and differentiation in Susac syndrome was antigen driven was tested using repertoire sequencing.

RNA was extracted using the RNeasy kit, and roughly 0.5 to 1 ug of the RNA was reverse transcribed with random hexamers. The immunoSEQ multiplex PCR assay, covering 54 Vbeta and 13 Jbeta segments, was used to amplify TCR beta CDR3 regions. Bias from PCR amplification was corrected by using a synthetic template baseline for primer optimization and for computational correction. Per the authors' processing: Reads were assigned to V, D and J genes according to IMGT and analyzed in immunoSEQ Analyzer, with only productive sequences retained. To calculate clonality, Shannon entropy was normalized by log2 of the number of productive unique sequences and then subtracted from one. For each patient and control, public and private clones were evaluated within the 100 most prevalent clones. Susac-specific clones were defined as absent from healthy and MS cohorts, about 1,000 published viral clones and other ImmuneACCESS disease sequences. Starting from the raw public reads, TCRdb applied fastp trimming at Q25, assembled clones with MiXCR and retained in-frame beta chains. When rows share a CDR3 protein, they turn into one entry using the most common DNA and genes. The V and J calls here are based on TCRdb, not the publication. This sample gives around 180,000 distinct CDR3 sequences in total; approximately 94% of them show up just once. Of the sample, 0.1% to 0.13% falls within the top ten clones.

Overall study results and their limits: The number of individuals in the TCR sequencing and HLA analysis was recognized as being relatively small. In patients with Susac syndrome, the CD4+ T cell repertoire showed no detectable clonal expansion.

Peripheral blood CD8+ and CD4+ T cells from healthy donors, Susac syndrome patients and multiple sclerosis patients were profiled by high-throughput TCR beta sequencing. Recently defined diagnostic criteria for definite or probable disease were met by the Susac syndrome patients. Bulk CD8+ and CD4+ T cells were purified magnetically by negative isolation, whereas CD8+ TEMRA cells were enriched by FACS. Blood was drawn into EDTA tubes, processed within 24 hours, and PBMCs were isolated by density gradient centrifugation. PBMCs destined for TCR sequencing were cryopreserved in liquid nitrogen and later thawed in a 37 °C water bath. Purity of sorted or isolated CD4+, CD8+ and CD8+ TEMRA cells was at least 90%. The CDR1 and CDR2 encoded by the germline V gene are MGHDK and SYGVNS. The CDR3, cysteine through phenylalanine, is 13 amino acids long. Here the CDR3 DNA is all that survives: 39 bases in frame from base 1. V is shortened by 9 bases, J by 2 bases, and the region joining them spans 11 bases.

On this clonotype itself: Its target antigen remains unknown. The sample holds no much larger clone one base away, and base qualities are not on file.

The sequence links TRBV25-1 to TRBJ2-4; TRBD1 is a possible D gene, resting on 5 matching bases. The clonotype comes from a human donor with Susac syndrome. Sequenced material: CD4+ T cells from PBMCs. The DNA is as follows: TGTGCCAGTGCCAGGGATACCAAAAACATTCAGTACTTC. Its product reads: CASARDTKNIQYF.